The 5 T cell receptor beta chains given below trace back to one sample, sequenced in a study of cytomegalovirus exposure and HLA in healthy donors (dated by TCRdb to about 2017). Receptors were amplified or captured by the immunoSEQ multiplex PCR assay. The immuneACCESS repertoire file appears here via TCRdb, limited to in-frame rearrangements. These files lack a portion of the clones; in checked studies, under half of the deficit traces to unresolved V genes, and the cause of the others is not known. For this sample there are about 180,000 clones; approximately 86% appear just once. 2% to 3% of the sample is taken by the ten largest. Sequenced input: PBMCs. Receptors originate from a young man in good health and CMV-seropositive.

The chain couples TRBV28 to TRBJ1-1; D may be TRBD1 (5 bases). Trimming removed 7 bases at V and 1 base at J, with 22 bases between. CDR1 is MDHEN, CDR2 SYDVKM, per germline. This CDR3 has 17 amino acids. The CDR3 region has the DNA TGTGCCAGCACCACCCCTTCCCCAGGGACTGAGAACACTGAAGCTTTCTTT. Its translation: CASTTPSPGTENTEAFF.

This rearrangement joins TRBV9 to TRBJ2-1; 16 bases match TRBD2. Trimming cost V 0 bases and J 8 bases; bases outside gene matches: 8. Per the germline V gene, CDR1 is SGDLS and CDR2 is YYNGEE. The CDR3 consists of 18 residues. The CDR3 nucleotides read TGTGCCAGCAGCGTAGGAGGGACTAGCGGGGGGGCGCGGGATGAGCAGTTCTTC. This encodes CASSVGGTSGGARDEQFF.

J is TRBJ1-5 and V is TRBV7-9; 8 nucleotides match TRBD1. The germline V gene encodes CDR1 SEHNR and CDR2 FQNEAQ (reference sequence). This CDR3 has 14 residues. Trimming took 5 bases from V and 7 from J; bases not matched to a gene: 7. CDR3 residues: CASSQDDRGQPQHF. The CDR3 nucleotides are TGTGCCAGCAGCCAAGACGACAGGGGCCAGCCCCAGCATTTT.

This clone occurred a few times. In nucleotides, the CDR3 is TGTGCCAGCAGACCGGGACAGGGGCCGGATGGCTACACCTTC. Translation: CASRPGQGPDGYTF. This chain uses TRBV2 with TRBJ1-2; 10 positions agree with TRBD1. Germline lookup yields CDR1 SNHLY and CDR2 FYNNEI. The V and J ends lost 6 bases and 6 bases, in that order; junction bases with no gene match: 7. This CDR3 has 14 residues.

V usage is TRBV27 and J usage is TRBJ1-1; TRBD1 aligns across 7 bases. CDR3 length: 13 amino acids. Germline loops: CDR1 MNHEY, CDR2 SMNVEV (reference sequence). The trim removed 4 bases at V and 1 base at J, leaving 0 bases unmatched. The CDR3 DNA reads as TGTGCCAGCAGTTGGACAGGGAACACTGAAGCTTTCTTT. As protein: CASSWTGNTEAFF.